The next 11 T cell receptor beta chains were all read from a single sample in a study of response to subunit inactivated influenza vaccine. TCRdb ran MiXCR on the RT-PCR reads and lists one entry per CDR3 protein. This table holds 750,000 to 850,000 distinct CDR3 sequences, less than 20% found once. The sequenced sample was PBMCs from blood, obtained roughly 5 days after vaccination. Receptors were obtained from a man between 45 and 60 years old who received an inactivated influenza vaccine.

The chain joins TRBV6-5 to TRBJ2-1, with a tentative D call TRBD2 (5 bases). The germline V gene has CDR1 MNHEY and CDR2 SVGAGI. CDR3 length: 12 amino acids. V lost 5 bases and J lost 8, with 10 bases in between. The CDR3 loop is CASSHPRDEQFF. CDR3 sequence (DNA): TGTGCCAGCAGTCACCCGAGGGATGAGCAGTTCTTC.

This clonotype has ten or more counts. The rearrangement uses TRBV9 and TRBJ2-1; D is undetermined. V was trimmed by 0 bases and J by 6 bases, leaving 13 bases between them. The CDR3 loop spans 15 amino acids. The V gene's germline CDR1 is SGDLS and CDR2 YYNGEE. Here the CDR3 reads CASSVGSVVGNEQFF. CDR3 nucleotides: TGTGCCAGCAGCGTAGGATCGGTAGTCGGCAATGAGCAGTTCTTC.

The chain is built from TRBV25-1 and TRBJ2-5, with 9 nucleotides matching TRBD2. The germline V gene encodes CDR1 MGHDK and CDR2 SYGVNS. Trimming at V came to 1 base and at J to 6 bases, leaving 12 bases not matched to a gene. The CDR3 is 17 residues long. The CDR3 is CASSEWSSGASWKTQYF. The CDR3 nucleotides read TGTGCCAGCAGTGAATGGTCTAGCGGGGCGAGTTGGAAGACCCAGTACTTC.

The sample holds a few counts of this clonotype. This chain links TRBV12-3 or TRBV12-4 with TRBJ2-5, with 9 bases aligning to TRBD1. Germline trimming cut 1 base from V and 5 bases from J; bases unmatched to any gene: 8. The CDR3 is 16 residues long. This chain's CDR3 is CASSLEGQGYRETQYF. In DNA form, the CDR3 reads TGTGCCAGCAGTTTAGAGGGACAGGGTTATCGGGAGACCCAGTACTTC.

There are a few counts of this clonotype. The rearrangement uses TRBV7-3 and TRBJ1-1; D gene uncertain. The CDR3 totals 15 residues. V dropped 2 bases and J dropped 0 bases, with 10 bases sitting between them. The germline V gene encodes CDR1 SGHTA and CDR2 FQGTGA. The CDR3 nucleotides read TGTGCCAGCAGCTTATACGGGTCGTTGAACACTGAAGCTTTCTTT. Its translation is CASSLYGSLNTEAFF.

The gene calls are TRBV5-1 and TRBJ1-5; no reliable D call. V was shortened by 1 base and J by 0 bases, with 8 bases between the two germline ends. CDR3 size: 15 residues. Germline-derived CDR1 and CDR2 are SGHRS and YFSETQ. The CDR3 sequence: CASSLNGFSNQPQHF. CDR3 DNA sequence: TGCGCCAGCAGCTTGAATGGATTTAGCAATCAGCCCCAGCATTTT.

The chain has TRBV11-1 and TRBJ2-3; 8 bases align to TRBD1. The CDR3 is made up of 18 amino acids. Germline V gene sequence: CDR1 SGHAT, CDR2 FQDESV (reference sequence). The J segment lost 1 base and the V segment lost 5 bases, leaving 14 bases of the junction unmatched. The CDR3 protein is CASSPTNQGTGRTDTQYF. For the CDR3, the DNA is TGTGCCAGCAGCCCTACAAACCAGGGGACAGGTCGCACAGATACGCAGTATTTT.

The gene calls are TRBV5-1 and TRBJ2-7, with unresolved D. Germline lookup yields CDR1 SGHRS and CDR2 YFSETQ. The CDR3 is 17 residues long. The ends were cut back, 0 bases at V and 0 bases at J, with 16 bases in the middle. The CDR3 is CASSLDFERYSSYEQYF. CDR3 DNA: TGCGCCAGCAGCTTGGATTTCGAGCGTTACTCCTCCTACGAGCAGTACTTC. Complete variable domain (other parts from reference TRBV5-1 and TRBJ2-7): KAGVTQTPRYLIKTRGQQVTLSCSPISGHRSVSWYQQTPGQGLQFLFEYFSETQRNKGNFPGRFSGRQFSNSRSEMNVSTLELGDSALYLCASSLDFERYSSYEQYFGPGTRLTVT.

This chain connects TRBV10-3 to TRBJ2-7; TRBD2 aligns across 7 bases. The CDR3 spans 14 residues. Germline trimming cut 4 bases from V and 3 bases from J; bases unmatched to any gene: 6. Germline CDR1 and CDR2: ENHRY and SYGVKD. The CDR3 DNA reads TGTGCCATCAGTGTTGGCGGGAGCGTCTACGAGCAGTACTTC. Residues: CAISVGGSVYEQYF.

This clonotype has at least ten counts. The V gene is TRBV20-1, the J gene TRBJ2-7; 9 bases are shared with TRBD2. The CDR3 covers 12 residues. Losses at the gene ends were 6 bases for V and 5 bases for J; bases not matched to a gene: 5. Germline V gives CDR1 DFQATT, CDR2 SNEGSKA (reference sequence). DNA for the CDR3: TGCAGTGCACCCGCGGGAGGGGACGAGCAGTACTTC. Translating it yields CSAPAGGDEQYF.

The chain uses TRBV20-1 and TRBJ2-7, with 9 nucleotides matching TRBD1. V gave up 0 bases and J gave up 6 bases; unmatched junction bases: 6. CDR1 DFQATT and CDR2 SNEGSKA come from the germline V gene (reference sequence). The CDR3 is 14 amino acids. CDR3 protein: CSARDEDRGREQYF. CDR3 bases: TGCAGTGCTAGAGATGAGGACAGGGGACGCGAGCAGTACTTC.